This TCR beta chain was sequenced during a study of CD8+CD57+ T cells in acquired aplastic anemia. About the research overall: The average for DNA from sorted CD4+ and CD8+ cells was 3.2 ug. Healthy donor sequencing depth: 9.5 million to 10.8 million CD4+, some 12 million CD8+ reads. Study observations and caveats: Between patients and controls, about 31 CD8+ CDR3 sequences were found in common.

This clonotype has a count of ten or more. Its antigen is not identified. Genomic DNA acted as the template from which TCR beta VDJ combination and CDR3 sequence profiling were carried out. TCRdb analysed the reads with MiXCR anew, one entry per CDR3 protein. The sample lists about 100,000 distinct CDR3 sequences; 40% to 65% were seen once. The V end was cut by 6 bases, the J end by 4 bases, with 12 bases between. The CDR3 has 13 residues. The V gene's germline CDR1 is SEHNR and CDR2 FQNEAQ (reference sequence). This rearrangement joins TRBV7-9 to TRBJ2-5; maybe TRBD1 (6 bases). The clonotype originates from a human donor in good health, serving as a control. The sample consisted of sorted CD4+, CD8+, or CD8+CD57+ T cells (not recorded which) from PBMCs. CDR3 DNA sequence: TGTGCCAGCAGGGGGGCCGGAGGAGAGACCCAGTACTTC. This sequence encodes CASRGAGGETQYF.